The 25 T cell receptor beta chains below all came from one sample that was sequenced in a study of CD8+ T cells in alopecia areata. Extracted RNA was reverse transcribed, and the resulting cDNA served as sequencing template. The repertoire was sequenced with immunoSEQ multiplex PCR; TCRdb's copy has only in-frame clones and lacks some. This table holds 100,000 to 150,000 clones, 47% found once. The sequenced material came from NKG2D-low CD8+ T cells sorted from blood. These receptors all stem from a human donor with alopecia areata.

On this clone itself: The junction departs from the called germline gene at one end, perhaps through a read error. This rearrangement joins TRBV4-1 to TRBJ2-3; TRBD1 is a possible D gene (6 bases). In germline, CDR1 is MGHRA, CDR2 YSYEKL. The CDR3 loop spans 15 amino acids. CDR3 amino acids: CASSQAKTGGDTQYF. The CDR3 DNA sequence: TGTGCCAGCAGCCAAGCGAAGACAGGAGGAGATACGCAGTATTTT.

V is TRBV9 and J is TRBJ1-1; D is unclear. V lost 1 base, J lost 1 base, and 11 bases lay in between. The V gene's germline CDR1 is SGDLS and CDR2 YYNGEE. This CDR3 spans 15 amino acids. The CDR3 region is CASSVLKGTNTEAFF. CDR3 coding DNA: TGTGCCAGCAGCGTACTTAAGGGTACGAACACTGAAGCTTTCTTT.

V gene TRBV4-1 combines with J gene TRBJ2-7; the D gene is possibly TRBD2 (6 bases). Trimming removed 0 bases at V and 3 bases at J, with 12 bases between. Germline V gene data show CDR1 as MGHRA and CDR2 as YSYEKL. The CDR3 consists of 15 residues. DNA of the CDR3: TGCGCCAGCAGCCAAGATCCCACGGGGGACTACGAGCAGTACTTC. Protein: CASSQDPTGDYEQYF.

The DNA for the CDR3 is TGCAGCGTTGAACTCTCCACCACAGACTCCTACGAGCAGTACTTC. As protein: CSVELSTTDSYEQYF. The gene calls are TRBV29-1 and TRBJ2-7; D remains unclear. Germline loops: CDR1 SQVTM, CDR2 ANQGSEA. The V end lost 2 bases, the J end lost 0 bases, and 14 bases lay between the germline ends. The CDR3 extends over 15 amino acids.

There are a few counts of this clone. V and J are TRBV19 and TRBJ1-5; D unresolved. Germline loops: CDR1 LNHDA, CDR2 SQIVND (reference sequence). Trimming stripped 3 bases from V and 0 bases from J, with 15 bases between. The CDR3 sequence is 17 residues long. CDR3 coding DNA: TGTGCCAGTAGTATTACACGGGGAGTTGCTAGCAATCAGCCCCAGCATTTT. Its protein is CASSITRGVASNQPQHF.

The J gene is TRBJ1-2, the V gene TRBV5-6; D gene uncertain. In germline, CDR1 is SGHDT, CDR2 YYEEEE. Deletions cut 5 bases from V and 3 bases from J, with 11 bases between. This CDR3 is built from 13 residues. CDR3 amino acids: CASSSGVDYGYTF. The CDR3, as DNA: TGTGCCAGCAGTTCCGGGGTCGACTATGGCTACACCTTC.

The rearrangement links TRBV30 to TRBJ2-3; D call uncertain. Germline V lookup: CDR1 GTSNPN, CDR2 SVGIG (reference sequence). CDR3 length: 11 residues. V lost 2 bases, J lost 8 bases, and 8 bases lay in between. This CDR3 is CAWSTQGTQYF. For the CDR3, the DNA is TGTGCCTGGAGTACCCAAGGTACGCAGTATTTT. The full variable domain, with the rest looked up from reference TRBV30 and TRBJ2-3, is SQTIHQWPATLVQPVGSPLSLECTVEGTSNPNLYWYRQAAGRGLQLLFYSVGIGQISSEVPQNLSASRPQDRQFILSSKKLLLSDSGFYLCAWSTQGTQYFGPGTRLTVL.

This clone was observed once. An end of the junction differs from the germline gene, which may be a read error. The rearrangement uses TRBV6-6 and TRBJ2-5; D tentatively fits TRBD1 or TRBD2 (5 bases each). CDR1 and CDR2 from the germline V gene are MNHNY and SVGAGI (reference sequence). The CDR3 has 12 amino acids. The CDR3 loop is CASSYSSMGTHF. CDR3 nucleotides: TGTGCCAGCAGTTACTCGAGTATGGGGACGCACTTC.

The chain recombines TRBV7-9 with TRBJ1-2; a possible D gene is TRBD1 (5 bases). The germline V and J ends were trimmed by 2 bases and 3 bases, with 13 bases remaining between them. Per the germline V gene, CDR1 is SEHNR and CDR2 is FQNEAQ (reference sequence). The CDR3 runs to 15 residues. CDR3 nucleotide sequence: TGTGCCAGCAGCTTACTGGACACCGAGCACTATGGCTACACCTTC. Translated, it gives CASSLLDTEHYGYTF.

The chain is built from TRBV29-1 and TRBJ1-2, with TRBD1 matching over 8 bases. CDR1 is SQVTM and CDR2 is ANQGSEA in the germline V gene. The CDR3 totals 13 residues. V gave up 2 bases and J gave up 2 bases; unmatched junction bases: 1. CDR3 DNA: TGCAGCGTTGAACGGACAGGGAACTATGGCTACACCTTC. It specifies CSVERTGNYGYTF.

The rearrangement uses TRBV27 and TRBJ2-2; 7 bases line up with TRBD2. The CDR3 length is 14 residues. Germline assignment: CDR1 MNHEY and CDR2 SMNVEV (reference sequence). V lost 5 bases and J lost 3; bases outside the gene matches: 3. CDR3 sequence reads: CASSPGLDTGELFF. CDR3 coding DNA: TGTGCCAGCAGTCCTGGACTAGACACCGGGGAGCTGTTTTTT.

This clone ranks as medium-sized. The chain has TRBV6-5 and TRBJ1-6; TRBD1 is a possible D gene (5 bases). Looked up from germline, CDR1 is MNHEY and CDR2 is SVGAGI. Trimming took off 5 bases at V and 10 bases at J, with 15 bases between the two ends. The CDR3 extends over 14 amino acids. CDR3 coding DNA: TGTGCCAGCAGTGCCTCGGGGCCGGTATCACCCCTCCACTTT. Translation gives CASSASGPVSPLHF.

About this clone: This sample includes further DNA sequences coding for the same CDR3. The chain recombines TRBV29-1 with TRBJ1-1, with D possibly matching TRBD1 (6 bases). V gave up 8 bases and J gave up 5 bases, with 21 bases separating them. Germline V gene data show CDR1 as SQVTM and CDR2 as ANQGSEA. This CDR3 is built from 14 residues. DNA for the CDR3: TGCAGCCTCTCAGTGGGGGGCGCGGGGACTGAAGCTTTCTTT. Its translation is CSLSVGGAGTEAFF.

This rearrangement joins TRBV29-1 to TRBJ1-2; D is possibly TRBD1 (5 bases). The V gene lost 2 bases and the J gene lost 3 bases, with 10 bases spanning the gap. In germline, CDR1 is SQVTM, CDR2 ANQGSEA. This CDR3 has 13 residues. The CDR3 sequence: CSVELGTDYGYTF. Written as DNA, the CDR3 is TGCAGCGTTGAATTGGGGACGGACTATGGCTACACCTTC.

J is TRBJ2-2 and V is TRBV27, with TRBD1 identical over 7 bases. The CDR3 length is 15 residues. V shed 3 bases, J shed 0 bases, and the junction held 1 base outside the gene matches. The germline gives CDR1 MNHEY, CDR2 SMNVEV (reference sequence). CDR3: CASSLTGPNTGELFF. The CDR3 region has the DNA TGTGCCAGCAGTTTGACAGGGCCGAACACCGGGGAGCTGTTTTTT.

This clone was detected only a few times. Within the sample, other DNA sequences also encode this same CDR3. The V and J genes are TRBV29-1 and TRBJ2-7; tentatively, D is TRBD2 (6 bases). V lost 1 base and J lost 3, with 7 bases in between. Germline loops: CDR1 SQVTM, CDR2 ANQGSEA. The CDR3 has 12 residues. CDR3 amino acids: CSVEGGLYEQYF. The CDR3 bases are TGCAGCGTTGAAGGGGGACTCTACGAGCAGTACTTC.

The chain combines TRBV29-1 with TRBJ1-3, with no clear D. The CDR3 is 11 residues long. Germline CDR1 SQVTM, CDR2 ANQGSEA. The V gene lost 0 bases and the J gene lost 8 bases, with 5 bases spanning the gap. The CDR3 DNA sequence: TGCAGCGTTGAAGACGCGGACACCATATATTTT. This gives the protein CSVEDADTIYF.

This rearrangement joins TRBV27 to TRBJ2-5, with a tentative D call TRBD1 (5 bases). The V and J ends lost 7 bases and 4 bases respectively, with 7 bases between them. This CDR3 contains 11 residues. The germline V gene encodes CDR1 MNHEY and CDR2 SMNVEV (reference sequence). The CDR3 region has the DNA TGTGCCAGCATGCAGGGAGAGACCCAGTACTTC. Translation: CASMQGETQYF.

The chain links TRBV7-9 to TRBJ1-6; unclear D gene. V lost 3 bases and J lost 7, with 10 bases in between. Germline CDR1 is SEHNR and CDR2 is FQNEAQ (reference sequence). CDR3 length: 14 residues. The CDR3 loop is CASSLGTGNSPLHF. CDR3 DNA sequence: TGTGCCAGCAGCTTGGGCACTGGGAATTCACCCCTCCACTTT.

This chain uses TRBV16 with TRBJ2-7; TRBD1 aligns across 7 bases. The germline gives CDR1 KGHSY, CDR2 FQNENV. V was clipped by 0 bases and J by 6 bases; unmatched bases: 2. The CDR3 contains 13 residues. CDR3 bases: TGTGCCAGCAGCCAATCGACAGGGCCCGAGCAGTACTTC. Translation gives CASSQSTGPEQYF.

V gene TRBV4-2 combines with J gene TRBJ1-1; perhaps TRBD1 as D (6 bases). The V gene lost 4 bases and the J gene lost 1 base, with 19 bases spanning the gap. The CDR3 consists of 17 residues. Germline CDR1 reads LGHNA; CDR2 reads YNFKEQ. CDR3: CASSPRTTGGANTEAFF. The DNA of the CDR3 is TGTGCCAGCAGCCCCCGTACGACAGGTGGCGCGAACACTGAAGCTTTCTTT.

This clone was seen a few times. The chain has TRBV15 and TRBJ2-5; D is uncertain. The CDR3 is made up of 11 amino acids. The V gene's germline CDR1 is LNHNV and CDR2 YYDKDF (reference sequence). Trimming took 8 bases from V and 0 from J, leaving 4 bases between them. The CDR3 DNA follows: TGTGCCACCTTGTACCAAGAGACCCAGTACTTC. Residues: CATLYQETQYF.

This clone was found once. The chain uses TRBV5-1 and TRBJ2-1, with TRBD2 matching 8 bases. The germline gives CDR1 SGHRS, CDR2 YFSETQ. The CDR3 loop spans 15 amino acids. The V segment lost 2 bases and the J segment 7 bases; nucleotides outside the gene matches: 8. For the CDR3, the DNA is TGCGCCAGCAGCTTAGTAGGTAGCGGGATAAATGAGCAGTTCTTC. Residues: CASSLVGSGINEQFF.

This chain joins TRBV5-1 and TRBJ2-7; TRBD1 matches 9 bases. CDR1 and CDR2 (germline): SGHRS, YFSETQ. The CDR3 contains 15 residues. V lost 0 bases and J lost 6; bases outside the gene matches: 7. CDR3 coding DNA: TGCGCCAGCAGCTTGGACAGGGGGCTGGTCCGCGAGCAGTACTTC. Translated, it gives CASSLDRGLVREQYF.

This clone turned up a few times. The chain recombines TRBV29-1 with TRBJ2-3; D tentatively reads TRBD1 or TRBD2 (6 bases each). CDR1 is SQVTM, CDR2 ANQGSEA, per germline. This CDR3 has 14 amino acids. The CDR3 here is CSAIRGLTTDTQYF. The CDR3 DNA is TGCAGTGCGATCCGGGGGCTCACCACAGATACGCAGTATTTT.